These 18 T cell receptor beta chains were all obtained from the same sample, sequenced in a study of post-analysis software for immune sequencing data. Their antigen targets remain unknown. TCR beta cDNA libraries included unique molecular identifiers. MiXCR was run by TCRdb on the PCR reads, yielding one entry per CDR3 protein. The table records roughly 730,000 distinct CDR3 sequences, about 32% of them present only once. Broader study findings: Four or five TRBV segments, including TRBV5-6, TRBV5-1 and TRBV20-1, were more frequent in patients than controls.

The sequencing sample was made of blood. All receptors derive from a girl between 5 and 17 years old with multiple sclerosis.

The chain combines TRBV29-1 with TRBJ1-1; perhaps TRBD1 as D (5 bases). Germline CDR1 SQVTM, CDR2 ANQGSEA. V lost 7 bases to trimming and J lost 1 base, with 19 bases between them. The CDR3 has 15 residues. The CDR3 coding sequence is TGCAGCGCTGCCGGGACGACCTCGGGGAACACTGAAGCTTTCTTT. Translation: CSAAGTTSGNTEAFF.

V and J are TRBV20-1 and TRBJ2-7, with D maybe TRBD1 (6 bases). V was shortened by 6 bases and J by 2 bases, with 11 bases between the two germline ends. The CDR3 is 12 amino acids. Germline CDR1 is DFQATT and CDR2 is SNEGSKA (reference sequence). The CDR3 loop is CSANRVPYEQYF. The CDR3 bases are TGCAGTGCAAACAGGGTCCCCTACGAGCAGTACTTC.

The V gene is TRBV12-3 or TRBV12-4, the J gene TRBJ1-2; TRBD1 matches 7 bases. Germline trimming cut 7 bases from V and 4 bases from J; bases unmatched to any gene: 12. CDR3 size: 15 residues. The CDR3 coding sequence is TGTGCCAGCACCCAGGGGGACAGCTTCTTCTATGGCTACACCTTC. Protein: CASTQGDSFFYGYTF.

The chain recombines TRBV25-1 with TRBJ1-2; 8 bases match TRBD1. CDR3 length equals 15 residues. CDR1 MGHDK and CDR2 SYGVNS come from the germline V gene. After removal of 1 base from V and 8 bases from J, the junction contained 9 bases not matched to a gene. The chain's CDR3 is CASSEWSGGFRGYTF. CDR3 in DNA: TGTGCCAGCAGTGAATGGTCAGGGGGCTTTAGGGGCTACACCTTC.

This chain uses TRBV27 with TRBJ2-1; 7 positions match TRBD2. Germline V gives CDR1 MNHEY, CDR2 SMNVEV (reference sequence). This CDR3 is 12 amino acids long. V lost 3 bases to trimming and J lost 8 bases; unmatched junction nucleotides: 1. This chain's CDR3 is CASSFAGDEQFF. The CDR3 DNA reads TGTGCCAGCAGTTTCGCGGGGGATGAGCAGTTCTTC.

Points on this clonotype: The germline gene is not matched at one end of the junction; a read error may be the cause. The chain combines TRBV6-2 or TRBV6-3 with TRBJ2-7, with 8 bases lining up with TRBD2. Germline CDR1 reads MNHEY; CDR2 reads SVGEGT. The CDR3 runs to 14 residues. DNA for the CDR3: TGTGCCTGCAGTTACCCCGGGAGGGATTTTGAGCAGTACTTC. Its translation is CACSYPGRDFEQYF.

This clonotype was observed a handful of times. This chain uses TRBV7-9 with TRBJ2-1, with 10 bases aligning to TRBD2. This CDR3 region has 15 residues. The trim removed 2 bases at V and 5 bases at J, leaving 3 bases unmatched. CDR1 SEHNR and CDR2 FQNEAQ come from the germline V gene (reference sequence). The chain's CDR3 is CASSLPGLAHNEQFF. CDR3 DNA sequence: TGTGCCAGCAGCTTACCGGGACTAGCGCACAATGAGCAGTTCTTC.

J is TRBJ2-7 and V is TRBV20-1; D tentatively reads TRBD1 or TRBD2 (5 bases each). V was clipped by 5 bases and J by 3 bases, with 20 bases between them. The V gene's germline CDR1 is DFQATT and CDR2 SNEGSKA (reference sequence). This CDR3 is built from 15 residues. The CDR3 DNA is TGCAGTGCTGACCCCGGGGCCCCAATGCTCTACGAGCAGTACTTC. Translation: CSADPGAPMLYEQYF.

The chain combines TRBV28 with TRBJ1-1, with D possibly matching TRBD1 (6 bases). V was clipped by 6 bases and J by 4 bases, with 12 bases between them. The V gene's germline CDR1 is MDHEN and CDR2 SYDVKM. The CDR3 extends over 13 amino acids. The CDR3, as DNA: TGTGCCAGCAGCGGGAGGGGGGGCACTGAAGCTTTCTTT. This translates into CASSGRGGTEAFF.

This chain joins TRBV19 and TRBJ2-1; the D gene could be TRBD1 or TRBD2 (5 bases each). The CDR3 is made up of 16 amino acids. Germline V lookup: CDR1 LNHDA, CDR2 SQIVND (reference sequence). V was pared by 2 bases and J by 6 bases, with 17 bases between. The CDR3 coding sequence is TGTGCCAGTAGTATAACGGGACGCAGGTTCCCCAATGAGCAGTTCTTC. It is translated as CASSITGRRFPNEQFF.

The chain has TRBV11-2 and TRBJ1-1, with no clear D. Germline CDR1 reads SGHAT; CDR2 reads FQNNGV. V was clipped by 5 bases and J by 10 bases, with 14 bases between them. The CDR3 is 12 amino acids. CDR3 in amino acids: CASSPSARGAFF. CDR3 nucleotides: TGTGCCAGCAGCCCTTCGGCCCGGGGAGCTTTCTTT.

The CDR3 nucleotides are TGTGCCAGCAGCCAAGATCCCCAGGGCTATAATTCACCCCTCCACTTT. The encoded protein is CASSQDPQGYNSPLHF. The gene calls are TRBV4-2 and TRBJ1-6; the D gene is possibly TRBD1 (5 bases). The CDR3 runs to 16 residues. Germline V gene data show CDR1 as LGHNA and CDR2 as YNFKEQ. Deletions cut 0 bases from V and 3 bases from J, with 9 bases between.

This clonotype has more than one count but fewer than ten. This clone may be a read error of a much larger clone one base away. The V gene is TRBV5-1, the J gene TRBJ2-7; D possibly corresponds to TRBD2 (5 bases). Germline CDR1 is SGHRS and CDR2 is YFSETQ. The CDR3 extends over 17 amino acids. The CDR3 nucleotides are TGCGCCAGCAACTTGGAAACTTTTTCCCCCGGGGCCTACGAGCAGTACTTC. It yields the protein CASNLETFSPGAYEQYF.

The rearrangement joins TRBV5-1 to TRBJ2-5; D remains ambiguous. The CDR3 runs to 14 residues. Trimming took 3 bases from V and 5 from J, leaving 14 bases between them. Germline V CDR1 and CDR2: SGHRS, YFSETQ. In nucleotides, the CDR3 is TGCGCCAGCAGCTGGGGTCACCTCGGGGAGACCCAGTACTTC. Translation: CASSWGHLGETQYF.

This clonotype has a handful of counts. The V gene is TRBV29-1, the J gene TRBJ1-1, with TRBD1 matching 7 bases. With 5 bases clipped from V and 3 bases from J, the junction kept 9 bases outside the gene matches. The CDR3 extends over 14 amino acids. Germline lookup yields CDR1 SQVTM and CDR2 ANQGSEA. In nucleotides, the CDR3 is TGCAGCGTTTCGGGGGGCAGGGGGGACACTGAAGCTTTCTTT. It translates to CSVSGGRGDTEAFF.

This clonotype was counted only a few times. For the CDR3, the DNA is TGCGCCAGCAGCAATCGACTAGCGTTCGGGAGCGATGAGCAGTTCTTC. Translation: CASSNRLAFGSDEQFF. The gene calls are TRBV5-1 and TRBJ2-1, with 8 bases lining up with TRBD2. The CDR3 extends over 16 amino acids. CDR1 and CDR2 from the germline V gene are SGHRS and YFSETQ. The V and J ends lost 4 bases and 8 bases, in that order; junction bases with no gene match: 14.

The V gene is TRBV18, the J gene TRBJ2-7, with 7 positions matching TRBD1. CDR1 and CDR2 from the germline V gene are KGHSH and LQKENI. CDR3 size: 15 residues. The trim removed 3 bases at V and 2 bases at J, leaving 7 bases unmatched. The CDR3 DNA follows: TGTGCCAGCTCACCCTACAATACAGGGGCCTACGAGCAGTACTTC. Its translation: CASSPYNTGAYEQYF.

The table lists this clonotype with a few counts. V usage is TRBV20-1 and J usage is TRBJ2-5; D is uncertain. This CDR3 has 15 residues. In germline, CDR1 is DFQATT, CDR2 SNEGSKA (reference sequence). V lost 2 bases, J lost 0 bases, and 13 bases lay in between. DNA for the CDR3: TGCAGTGCTAGACCCCTGGGGTGGCACCAAGAGACCCAGTACTTC. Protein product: CSARPLGWHQETQYF.